The following is a TCR beta chain sequence with its context. With 5 bases removed from V and 6 bases from J, the gap between germline ends came to 21 bases. Per the germline V gene, CDR1 is SGHTA and CDR2 is FQGNSA. The CDR3 has 16 residues. Original handling: Amplification from reference gene primers served as the basis for estimated nucleated cell counts. Produced via immunoSEQ multiplex PCR; TCRdb's table is partial and in-frame only. V and J calls and clone size come straight from that table; D and trimming were deduced from the DNA. The top ten clones hold nearly 2.5% of a sample with under 200,000 clones, about 89% of them seen once. These data come from a study of blood T cell repertoires in COVID-19. Whole-study context: Some COVID-19 samples were acute and others convalescent; all came from the United States, Italy and Spain. T cells, B-cell-depleted T cells, or PBMCs provided the cDNA or gDNA that served as material.

The clonotype originates from a man aged 35 to 55 with active or convalescent COVID-19. The sample comprised peripheral blood. The gene calls are TRBV7-2 and TRBJ2-3, with D perhaps TRBD2 (6 bases). CDR3 loop: CASSDQLALGRDTQYF. DNA for the CDR3: TGTGCCAGCAGCGACCAACTAGCTCTAGGTCGGGATACGCAGTATTTT.